This T cell receptor (beta chain) was recorded in a study of identical twins. Comments on this clonotype: Its antigen is not identified.

A universal primer binding site was introduced by template switching. The final cDNA contained unique molecular identifiers. TCRdb re-derived calls from the 5' RACE reads in MiXCR, one entry per CDR3 protein. The sample yields some 460,000 distinct CDR3 sequences, 11% to 15% seen once. The study's findings and limits: Out-of-frame TCR alpha sharing observed in monozygotic twins exceeded model estimates. A cross-sectional statistical analysis, not follow-up of the same donors, supported the conclusions.

Germline V gene sequence: CDR1 MNHEY, CDR2 SVGAGI. Trimming removed 0 bases from V and 5 bases from J, with 7 bases in between. This CDR3 region has 14 residues. No donor was unhealthy or non-Caucasian. The data also belong to a second study, concerning yellow fever vaccine responses in identical twins.

This clonotype originated in a woman aged 18 to 35 in good health. The V and J genes are TRBV6-5 and TRBJ2-2, with D hard to call. The specimen was CD4+ T cells sorted from blood. CDR3: CASSYSGGTGELFF. The CDR3 region has the DNA TGTGCCAGCAGTTACTCGGGCGGAACCGGGGAGCTGTTTTTT.